The clone carrying this TCR beta chain was observed a handful of times. Trimming removed 1 base at V and 2 bases at J, with 14 bases between. The CDR3 covers 16 residues. Per the germline V gene, CDR1 is LGHNA and CDR2 is YNFKEQ. Original handling: Reference gene primer amplification in the assay estimated nucleated cell counts. Profiled with immunoSEQ multiplex PCR; TCRdb holds only in-frame clones, not every one. V and J calls and clone size come straight from that table; D and trimming were deduced from the DNA. This sample has about 190,000 clones, with about 81% found just once. These data belong to a study of blood T cell repertoires in COVID-19. Study background: Researchers got acute and convalescent COVID-19 samples from the United States, Italy and Spain. From T cells, B-cell-depleted T cells, or PBMCs came the material, which was cDNA or gDNA.

Those enrolled in Seattle joined during active infection and were followed longitudinally afterward. The TCR sequence derives from a woman aged 80 or over with COVID-19, enrolled during active disease. The V call is TRBV4-2, the J call TRBJ1-2, with a possible D match to TRBD1 (5 bases). Sequenced sample: peripheral blood. The CDR3 loop is CASSQGGGTSNYGYTF. The CDR3 bases are TGTGCCAGCAGCCAAGGCGGAGGGACCAGCAACTATGGCTACACCTTC.